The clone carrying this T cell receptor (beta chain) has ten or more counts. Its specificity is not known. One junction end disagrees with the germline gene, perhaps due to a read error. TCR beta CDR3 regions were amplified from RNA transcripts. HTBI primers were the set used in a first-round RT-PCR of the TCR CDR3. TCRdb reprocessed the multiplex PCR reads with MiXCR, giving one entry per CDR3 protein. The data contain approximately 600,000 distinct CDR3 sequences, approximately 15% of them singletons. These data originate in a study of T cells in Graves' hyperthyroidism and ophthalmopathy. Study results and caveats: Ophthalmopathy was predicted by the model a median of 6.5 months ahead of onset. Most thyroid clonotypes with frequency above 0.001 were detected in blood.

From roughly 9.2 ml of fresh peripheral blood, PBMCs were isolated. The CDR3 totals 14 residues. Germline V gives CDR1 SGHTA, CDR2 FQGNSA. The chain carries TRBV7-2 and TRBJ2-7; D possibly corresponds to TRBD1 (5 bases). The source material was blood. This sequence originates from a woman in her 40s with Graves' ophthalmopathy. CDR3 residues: CASSSHAGNYGQYF. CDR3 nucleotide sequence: TGTGCCAGCAGCTCACATGCAGGGAACTACGGGCAGTACTTC.